The clone carrying this T cell receptor (beta chain) was recorded many times. Noted time point: newly diagnosed GD, antithyroid drugs for less than 3 months. From RNA extracted from PBMCs, the TCR library was made. Arm-PCR with iRepertoire HTBI primers amplified the CDR3 regions for these TCR beta libraries. MiXCR was run by TCRdb on the multiplex PCR reads, yielding one entry per CDR3 protein. The table records around 500,000 distinct CDR3 sequences, 9.5% to 15% of them present only once. This sample was taken from a study of regulatory T cells in long-lasting Graves disease. Germline CDR1 is SGHAT and CDR2 is FQNNGV. The CDR3 is 12 amino acids. V lost 1 base, J lost 9 bases, and 6 bases lay in between. These data were also filed under a second study, of T cells in Graves' hyperthyroidism and ophthalmopathy.

This specimen consisted of peripheral blood mononuclear cells (PBMCs), obtained at new diagnosis, from a patient treated with antithyroid drugs. The rearrangement uses TRBV11-2 and TRBJ2-2; D is uncertain. The receptor was isolated from a woman in her twenties or thirties with Graves disease. The CDR3 DNA is TGTGCCAGCAGCTTAGTGGTCCGGGAGCTGTTTTTT. Translating it yields CASSLVVRELFF.